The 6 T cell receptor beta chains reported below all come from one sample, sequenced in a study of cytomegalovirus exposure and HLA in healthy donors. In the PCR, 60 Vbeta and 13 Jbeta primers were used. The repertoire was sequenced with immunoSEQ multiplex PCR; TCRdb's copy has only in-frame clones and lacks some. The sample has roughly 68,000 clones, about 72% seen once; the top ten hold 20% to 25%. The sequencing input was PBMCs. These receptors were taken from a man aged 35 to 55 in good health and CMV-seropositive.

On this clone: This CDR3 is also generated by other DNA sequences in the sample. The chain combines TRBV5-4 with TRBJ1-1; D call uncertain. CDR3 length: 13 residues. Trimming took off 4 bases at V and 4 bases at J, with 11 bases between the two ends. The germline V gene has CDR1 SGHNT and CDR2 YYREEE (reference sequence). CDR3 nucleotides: TGTGCCAGCAGCCCTCCTCTACGCACTGAAGCTTTCTTT. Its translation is CASSPPLRTEAFF.

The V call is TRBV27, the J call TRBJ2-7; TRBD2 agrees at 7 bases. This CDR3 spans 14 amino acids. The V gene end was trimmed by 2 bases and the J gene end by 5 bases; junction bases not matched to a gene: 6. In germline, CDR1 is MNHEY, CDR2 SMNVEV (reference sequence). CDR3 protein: CASSLGGGINEQYF. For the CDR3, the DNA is TGTGCCAGCAGTTTAGGGGGGGGAATAAACGAGCAGTACTTC.

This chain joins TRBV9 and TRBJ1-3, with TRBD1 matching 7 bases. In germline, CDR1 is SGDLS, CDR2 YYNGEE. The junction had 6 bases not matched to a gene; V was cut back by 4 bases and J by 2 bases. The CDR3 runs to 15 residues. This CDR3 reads CASSSQGKAGNTIYF. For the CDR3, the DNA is TGTGCCAGCAGCTCACAGGGGAAGGCTGGAAACACCATATATTTT.

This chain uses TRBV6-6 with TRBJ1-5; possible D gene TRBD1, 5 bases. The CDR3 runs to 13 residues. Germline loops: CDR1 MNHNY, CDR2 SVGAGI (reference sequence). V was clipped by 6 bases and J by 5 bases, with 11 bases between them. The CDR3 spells CASSGTGDQPQHF. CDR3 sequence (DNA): TGTGCCAGCAGCGGCACGGGGGATCAGCCCCAGCATTTT.

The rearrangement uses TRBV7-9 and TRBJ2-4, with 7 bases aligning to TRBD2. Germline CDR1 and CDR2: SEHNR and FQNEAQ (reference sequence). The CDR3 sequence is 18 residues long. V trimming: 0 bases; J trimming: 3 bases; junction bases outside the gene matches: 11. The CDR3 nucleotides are TGTGCCAGCAGCTTAGCGGGACTAAAAGGGCCGTACAAAAACATTCAGTACTTC. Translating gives CASSLAGLKGPYKNIQYF.

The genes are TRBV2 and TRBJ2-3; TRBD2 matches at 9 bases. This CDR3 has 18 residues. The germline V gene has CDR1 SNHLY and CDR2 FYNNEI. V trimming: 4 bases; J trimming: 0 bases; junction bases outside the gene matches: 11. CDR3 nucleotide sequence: TGTGCCAGCAGTGCGGCTAGCGGGGTTCCGATGAGCACAGATACGCAGTATTTT. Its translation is CASSAASGVPMSTDTQYF. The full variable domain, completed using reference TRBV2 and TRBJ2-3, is EPEVTQTPSHQVTQMGQEVILRCVPISNHLYFYWYRQILGQKVEFLVSFYNNEISEKSEIFDDQFSVERPDGSNFTLKIRSTKLEDSAMYFCASSAASGVPMSTDTQYFGPGTRLTVL.